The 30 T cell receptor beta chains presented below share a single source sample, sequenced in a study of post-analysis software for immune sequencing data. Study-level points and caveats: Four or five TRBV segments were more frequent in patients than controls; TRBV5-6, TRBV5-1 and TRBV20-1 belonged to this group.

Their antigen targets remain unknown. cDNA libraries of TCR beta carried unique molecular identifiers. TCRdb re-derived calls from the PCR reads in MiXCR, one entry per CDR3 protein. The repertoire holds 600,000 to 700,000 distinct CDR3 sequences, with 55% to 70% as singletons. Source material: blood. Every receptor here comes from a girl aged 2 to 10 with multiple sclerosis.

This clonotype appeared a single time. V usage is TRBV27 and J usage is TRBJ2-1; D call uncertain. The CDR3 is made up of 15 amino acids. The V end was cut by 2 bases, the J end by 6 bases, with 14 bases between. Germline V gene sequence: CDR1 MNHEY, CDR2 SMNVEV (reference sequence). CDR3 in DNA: TGTGCCAGCAGTTTACTGTCCAGGTACAGCAATGAGCAGTTCTTC. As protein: CASSLLSRYSNEQFF.

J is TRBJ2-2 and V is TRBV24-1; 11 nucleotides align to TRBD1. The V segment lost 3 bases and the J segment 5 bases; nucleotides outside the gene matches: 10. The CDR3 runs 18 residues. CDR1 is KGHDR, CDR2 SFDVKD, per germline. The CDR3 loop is CATSDPRPGQGVTGELFF. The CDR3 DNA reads TGTGCCACCAGTGATCCAAGGCCGGGACAGGGGGTTACCGGGGAGCTGTTTTTT.

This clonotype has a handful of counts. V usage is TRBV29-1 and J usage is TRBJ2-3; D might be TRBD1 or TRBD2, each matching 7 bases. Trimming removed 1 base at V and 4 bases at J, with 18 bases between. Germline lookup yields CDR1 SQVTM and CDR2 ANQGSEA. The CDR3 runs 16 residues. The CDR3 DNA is TGCAGCGTTGAAGGGGGAGGGGGCGCATCCCCAGATACGCAGTATTTT. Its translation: CSVEGGGGASPDTQYF.

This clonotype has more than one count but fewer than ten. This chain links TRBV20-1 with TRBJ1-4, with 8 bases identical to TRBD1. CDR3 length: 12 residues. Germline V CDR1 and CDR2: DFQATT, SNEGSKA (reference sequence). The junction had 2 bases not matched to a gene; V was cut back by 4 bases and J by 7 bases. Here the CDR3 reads CSATGTGEKLFF. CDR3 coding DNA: TGCAGTGCTACCGGGACAGGTGAAAAACTGTTTTTT.

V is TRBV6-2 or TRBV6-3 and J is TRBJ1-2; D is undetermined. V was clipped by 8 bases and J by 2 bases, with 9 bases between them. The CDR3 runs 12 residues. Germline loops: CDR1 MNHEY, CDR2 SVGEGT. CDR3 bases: TGTGCCAGCCGGGCCAGGAACTATGGCTACACCTTC. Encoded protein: CASRARNYGYTF.

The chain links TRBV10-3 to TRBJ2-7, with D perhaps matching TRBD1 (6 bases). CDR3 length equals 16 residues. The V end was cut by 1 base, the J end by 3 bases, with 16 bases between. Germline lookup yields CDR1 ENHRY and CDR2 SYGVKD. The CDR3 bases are TGTGCCATCAGTGAGTTCCTCGGTACAGGGAGCTACGAGCAGTACTTC. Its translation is CAISEFLGTGSYEQYF.

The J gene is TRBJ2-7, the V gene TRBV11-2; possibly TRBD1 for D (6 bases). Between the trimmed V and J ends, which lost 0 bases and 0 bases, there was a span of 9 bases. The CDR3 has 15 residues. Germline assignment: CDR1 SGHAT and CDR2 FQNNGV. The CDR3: CASSLDWTASYEQYF. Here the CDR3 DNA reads TGTGCCAGCAGCTTAGACTGGACAGCCTCCTACGAGCAGTACTTC.

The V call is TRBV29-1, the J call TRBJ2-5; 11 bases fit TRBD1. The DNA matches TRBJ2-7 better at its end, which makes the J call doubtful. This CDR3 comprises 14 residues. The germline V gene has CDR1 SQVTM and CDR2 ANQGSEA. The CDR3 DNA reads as TGCAGCGCCCCAGGACAGGGGGCGGACTACGAGCAGTACTTC. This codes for CSAPGQGADYEQYF.

The CDR3 loop is CASSLSGTRGYTF. CDR3 coding DNA: TGTGCCAGCAGTTTGTCAGGAACTCGGGGCTACACCTTC. The chain combines TRBV12-3 or TRBV12-4 with TRBJ1-2; D gene uncertain. V was clipped by 3 bases and J by 8 bases, with 13 bases between them. The CDR3 spans 13 residues.

This CDR3 is CASSSRDPALNEQFF. CDR3 nucleotide sequence: TGTGCCAGCAGTTCCCGGGACCCCGCCCTCAATGAGCAGTTCTTC. The chain has TRBV12-3 or TRBV12-4 and TRBJ2-1; perhaps D is TRBD1 or TRBD2 (5 bases each). CDR3 size: 15 residues. V was cut by 4 bases and J by 6 bases, with 16 bases left in between.

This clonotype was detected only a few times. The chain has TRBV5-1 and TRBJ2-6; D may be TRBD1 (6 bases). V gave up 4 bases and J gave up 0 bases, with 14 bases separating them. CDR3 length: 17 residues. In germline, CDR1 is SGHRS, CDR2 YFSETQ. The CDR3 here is CASSPSRGVSGANVLTF. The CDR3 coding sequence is TGCGCCAGCAGCCCAAGCAGGGGTGTCTCTGGGGCCAACGTCCTGACTTTC.

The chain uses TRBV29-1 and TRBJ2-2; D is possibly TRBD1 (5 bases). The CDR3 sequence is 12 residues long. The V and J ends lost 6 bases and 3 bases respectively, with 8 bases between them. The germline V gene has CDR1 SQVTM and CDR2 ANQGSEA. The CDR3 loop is CSVLRDTGELFF. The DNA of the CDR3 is TGCAGCGTCCTCAGGGACACCGGGGAGCTGTTTTTT.

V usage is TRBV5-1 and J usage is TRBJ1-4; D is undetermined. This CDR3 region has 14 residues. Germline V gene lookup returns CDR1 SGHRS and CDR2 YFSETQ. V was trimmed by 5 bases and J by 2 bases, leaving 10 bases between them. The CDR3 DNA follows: TGCGCCAGCAGTGGAGGCGTGACTAATGAAAAACTGTTTTTT. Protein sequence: CASSGGVTNEKLFF.

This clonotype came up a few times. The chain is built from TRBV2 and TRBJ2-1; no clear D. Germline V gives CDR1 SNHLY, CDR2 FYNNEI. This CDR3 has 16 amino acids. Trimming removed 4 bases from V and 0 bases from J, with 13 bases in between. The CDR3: CASSVLRPSSYNEQFF. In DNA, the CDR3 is TGTGCCAGCAGTGTGTTACGCCCAAGCTCCTACAATGAGCAGTTCTTC.

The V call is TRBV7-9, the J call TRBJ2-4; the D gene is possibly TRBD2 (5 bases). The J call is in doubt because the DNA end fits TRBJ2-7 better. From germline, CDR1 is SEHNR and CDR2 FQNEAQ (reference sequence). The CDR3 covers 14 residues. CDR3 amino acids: CASSLEERGYEQYF. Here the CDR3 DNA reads TGTGCCAGCAGCCTAGAGGAACGGGGCTACGAGCAGTACTTC.

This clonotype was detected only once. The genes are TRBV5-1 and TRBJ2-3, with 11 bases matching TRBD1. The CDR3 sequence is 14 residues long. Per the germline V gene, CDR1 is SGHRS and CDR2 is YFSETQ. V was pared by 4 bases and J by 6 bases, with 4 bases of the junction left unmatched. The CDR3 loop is CASSTGTGGDTQYF. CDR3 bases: TGCGCCAGCAGCACCGGGACAGGGGGGGATACGCAGTATTTT. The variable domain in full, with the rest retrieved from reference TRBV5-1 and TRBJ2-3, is KAGVTQTPRYLIKTRGQQVTLSCSPISGHRSVSWYQQTPGQGLQFLFEYFSETQRNKGNFPGRFSGRQFSNSRSEMNVSTLELGDSALYLCASSTGTGGDTQYFGPGTRLTVL.

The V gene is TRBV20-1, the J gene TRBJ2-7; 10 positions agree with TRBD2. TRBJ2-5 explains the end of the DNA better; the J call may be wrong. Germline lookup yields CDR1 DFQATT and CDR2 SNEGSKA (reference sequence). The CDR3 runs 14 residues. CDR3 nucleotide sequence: TGCAGTGCTAGCGGGACTAGCGTTATAGAGACCCAGTACTTC. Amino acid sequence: CSASGTSVIETQYF.

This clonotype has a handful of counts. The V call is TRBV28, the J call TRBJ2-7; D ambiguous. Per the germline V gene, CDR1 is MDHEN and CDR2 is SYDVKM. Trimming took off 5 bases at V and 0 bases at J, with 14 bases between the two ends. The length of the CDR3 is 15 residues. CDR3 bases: TGTGCCAGCAGTACCCACTTCGCCCGCTCCTACGAGCAGTACTTC. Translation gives CASSTHFARSYEQYF. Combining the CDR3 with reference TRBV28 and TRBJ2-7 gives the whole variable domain DVKVTQSSRYLVKRTGEKVFLECVQDMDHENMFWYRQDPGLGLRLIYFSYDVKMKEKGDIPEGYSVSREKKERFSLILESASTNQTSMYLCASSTHFARSYEQYFGPGTRLTVT.

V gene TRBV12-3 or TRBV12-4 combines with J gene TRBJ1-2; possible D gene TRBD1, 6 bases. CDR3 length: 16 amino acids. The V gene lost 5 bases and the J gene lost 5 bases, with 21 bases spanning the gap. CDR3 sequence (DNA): TGTGCCAGCAGTCTTAAGCTACAGGGTCCCATTTATGGCTACACCTTC. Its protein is CASSLKLQGPIYGYTF.

CDR3 nucleotide sequence: TGTGCCAGCAGCCAAGATCTGAGTATGGAGGGGATTAACACTGAAGCTTTCTTT. Translation: CASSQDLSMEGINTEAFF. V gene TRBV4-2 combines with J gene TRBJ1-1, with a tentative D call TRBD1 (5 bases). V shed 0 bases and J shed 2 bases, with 19 bases lying between them. The CDR3 has 18 amino acids. Per germline, CDR1 LGHNA and CDR2 YNFKEQ.

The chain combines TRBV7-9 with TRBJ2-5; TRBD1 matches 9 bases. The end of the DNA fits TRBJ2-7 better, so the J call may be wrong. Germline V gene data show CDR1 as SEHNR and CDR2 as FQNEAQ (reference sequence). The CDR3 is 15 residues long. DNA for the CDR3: TGTGCCAGCAGCACACAGGGGGCCAAATACTACGAGCAGTACTTC. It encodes CASSTQGAKYYEQYF.

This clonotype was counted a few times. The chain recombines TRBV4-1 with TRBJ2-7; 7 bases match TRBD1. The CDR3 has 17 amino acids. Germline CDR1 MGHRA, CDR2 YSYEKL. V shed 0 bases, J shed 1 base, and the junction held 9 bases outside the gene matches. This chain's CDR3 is CASSQDVQQGQSYEQYF. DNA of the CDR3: TGCGCCAGCAGCCAAGATGTCCAACAGGGGCAATCCTACGAGCAGTACTTC.

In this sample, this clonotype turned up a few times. CDR3 sequence (DNA): TGTGCCAGCAGGACAGGGGGAGGGACTGAAGCTTTCTTT. Its protein product is CASRTGGGTEAFF. V gene TRBV2 combines with J gene TRBJ1-1; the match to TRBD1 covers 9 bases. This CDR3 has 13 amino acids. Germline CDR1 SNHLY, CDR2 FYNNEI. V lost 6 bases, J lost 5 bases, and 4 bases stayed unmatched.

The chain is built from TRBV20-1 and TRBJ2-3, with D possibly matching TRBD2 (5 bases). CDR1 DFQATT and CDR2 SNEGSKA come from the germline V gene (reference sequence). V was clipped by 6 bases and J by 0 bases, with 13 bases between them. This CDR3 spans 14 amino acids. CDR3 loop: CSALDYKSTDTQYF. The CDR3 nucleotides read TGCAGTGCCCTCGACTACAAAAGCACAGATACGCAGTATTTT.

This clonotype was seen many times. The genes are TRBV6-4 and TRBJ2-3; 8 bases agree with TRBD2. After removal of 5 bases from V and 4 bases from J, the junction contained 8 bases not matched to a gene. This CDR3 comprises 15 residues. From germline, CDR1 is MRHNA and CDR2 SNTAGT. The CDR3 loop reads CASSFSGSQADTQYF. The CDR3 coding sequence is TGTGCCAGCAGTTTCAGCGGGAGTCAGGCAGATACGCAGTATTTT.

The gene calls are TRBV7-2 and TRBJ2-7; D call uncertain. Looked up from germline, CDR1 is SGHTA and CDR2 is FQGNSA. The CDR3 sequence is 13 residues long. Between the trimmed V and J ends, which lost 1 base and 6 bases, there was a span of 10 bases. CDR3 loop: CASSLEGRREQYF. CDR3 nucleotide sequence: TGTGCCAGCAGCTTAGAGGGTAGGCGCGAGCAGTACTTC.

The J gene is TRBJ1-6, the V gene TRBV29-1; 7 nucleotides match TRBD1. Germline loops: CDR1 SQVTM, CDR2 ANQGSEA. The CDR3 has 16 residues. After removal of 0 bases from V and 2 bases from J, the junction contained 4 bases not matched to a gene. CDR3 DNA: TGCAGCGTTGAAGAAGTAGGGGGCCCCTATAATTCACCCCTCCACTTT. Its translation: CSVEEVGGPYNSPLHF. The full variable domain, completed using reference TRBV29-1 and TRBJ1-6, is SAVISQKPSRDICQRGTSLTIQCQVDSQVTMMFWYRQQPGQSLTLIATANQGSEATYESGFVIDKFPISRPNLTFSTLTVSNMSPEDSSIYLCSVEEVGGPYNSPLHFGNGTRLTVT.

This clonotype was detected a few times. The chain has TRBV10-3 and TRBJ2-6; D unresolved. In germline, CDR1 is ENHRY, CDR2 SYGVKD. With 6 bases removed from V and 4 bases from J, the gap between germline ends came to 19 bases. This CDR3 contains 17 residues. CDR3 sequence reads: CAISLSKGRSGANVLTF. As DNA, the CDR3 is TGTGCCATCAGCCTTTCCAAGGGCAGGTCGGGGGCCAACGTCCTGACTTTC.

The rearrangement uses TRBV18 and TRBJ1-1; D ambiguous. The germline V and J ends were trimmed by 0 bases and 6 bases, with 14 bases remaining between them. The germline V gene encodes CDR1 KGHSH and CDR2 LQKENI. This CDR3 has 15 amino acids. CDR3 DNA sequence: TGTGCCAGCTCACCACCGACGGGGTTACGGGCTGAAGCTTTCTTT. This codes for CASSPPTGLRAEAFF.

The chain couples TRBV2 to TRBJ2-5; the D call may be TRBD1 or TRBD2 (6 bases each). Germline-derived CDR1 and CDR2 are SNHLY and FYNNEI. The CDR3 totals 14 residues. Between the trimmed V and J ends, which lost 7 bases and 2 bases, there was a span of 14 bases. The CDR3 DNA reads TGTGCCAGCATCGCGGGACACTATCAAGAGACCCAGTACTTC. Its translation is CASIAGHYQETQYF.